These 7 T cell receptor beta chains were all obtained from the same sample, sequenced in a study of blood T cells in healthy people across ages. A second about 6 to 12 cycle PCR used barcoded and J-beta primers. TCRdb re-called the 5' RACE reads through MiXCR, storing one row per CDR3 protein. Among some 750,000 distinct CDR3 sequences, approximately 21% were seen once, and the ten largest hold roughly 22%. The sequencing input was blood. The receptors here all came from a man aged 65 to 79 in good health.

This sequence joins TRBV12-3 or TRBV12-4 and TRBJ1-2; 8 bases map to TRBD1. This CDR3 spans 14 amino acids. J lost 4 bases, V lost 6 bases, and 7 bases had no gene match. CDR3 sequence (DNA): TGTGCCAGCAGCGACAGGGGCCAAGGCTATGGCTACACCTTC. Its protein product is CASSDRGQGYGYTF.

V gene TRBV4-1 combines with J gene TRBJ2-7, with TRBD2 as a possible D gene (6 bases). The CDR3 is made up of 15 amino acids. Germline V gene data show CDR1 as MGHRA and CDR2 as YSYEKL. Trimming cost V 1 base and J 3 bases, with 13 bases left between them. The CDR3: CASSQGDSGVYEQYV. In DNA, the CDR3 is TGCGCCAGCAGCCAAGGGGATAGCGGTGTCTACGAGCAGTACGTC.

The chain links TRBV2 to TRBJ2-1; tentatively, D is TRBD2 (6 bases). The better agreement between TRBJ2-5 and the DNA end casts doubt on the J call. CDR1 and CDR2 from the germline V gene are SNHLY and FYNNEI. CDR3 size: 13 residues. The CDR3 region has the DNA TGTGCCAGCAGTGAACGGAGGGTTGAGACCCAGTACTTC. It codes for CASSERRVETQYF.

The chain is built from TRBV3-1 and TRBJ2-7; tentatively, D is TRBD2 (5 bases). Trimming removed 2 bases at V and 7 bases at J, with 12 bases between. This CDR3 contains 13 residues. Per the germline V gene, CDR1 is LGHDT and CDR2 is YNNKEL (reference sequence). CDR3 nucleotide sequence: TGTGCCAGCAGCCAATTCCAAGGAGGAGAGCAGTACTTC. This gives the protein CASSQFQGGEQYF.

The rearrangement joins TRBV7-3 to TRBJ2-5; no clear D gene. The tail of the sequence fits TRBJ2-1 better, so the J call may be wrong. CDR3 size: 13 residues. Germline V gene lookup returns CDR1 SGHTA and CDR2 FQGTGA. The CDR3 sequence: CASSTSALDEQFF. DNA of the CDR3: TGTGCCAGCAGCACCTCAGCTCTCGATGAGCAGTTCTTC.

This sequence joins TRBV5-1 and TRBJ2-5; the D gene is possibly TRBD2 (6 bases). The CDR3 spans 14 residues. Trimming took off 4 bases at V and 5 bases at J, with 15 bases between the two ends. In germline, CDR1 is SGHRS, CDR2 YFSETQ. CDR3 sequence (DNA): TGCGCCAGCAGCGACCGGGGAGGTGATGAGACCCAGTACTTC. Its protein product is CASSDRGGDETQYF.

The CDR3 reads CASSLDSRGLLFF. The DNA for the CDR3 is TGTGCCAGCAGTTTGGACAGCCGAGGACTGTTGTTTTTT. The rearrangement links TRBV28 to TRBJ1-4; weak D call: TRBD1 (6 bases). The CDR3 extends over 13 amino acids. The V gene lost 3 bases and the J gene lost 15 bases, with 17 bases spanning the gap. Per the germline V gene, CDR1 is MDHEN and CDR2 is SYDVKM.